The clone carrying this T cell receptor (beta chain) was recorded many times. The antigen is unknown. The sample is drawn from a study of T-cell memory formation after mild COVID-19. For the study at large: Clusters of TCRs were largely donor specific. Study observations and caveats: The study found balanced CD4/CD8 in clones contracting day 15 to 85 and a CD4+ lean in later expanders. Among contracting clones, CD4+ were mainly CM/EM and CD8+ enriched in EMRA.

V was clipped by 2 bases and J by 4 bases; unmatched bases: 7. In germline, CDR1 is DFQATT, CDR2 SNEGSKA (reference sequence). The CDR3 runs 15 residues. In TCRdb, the 5' RACE reads were re-called with MiXCR into one record per CDR3 protein. The sample gives about 57,000 distinct CDR3 sequences, about 12% of which show up once; under 25% is in the top ten. The material sequenced was PBMCs or a T cell subset sorted from them (not recorded which). The chain recombines TRBV20-1 with TRBJ2-1; 8 bases align to TRBD1. This sequence originates from a man younger than 35 who had mild COVID-19 (a few samples of this study predate the infection). Cell type and time point are not known. The chain's CDR3 is CSARSPGQAYNEQFF. The CDR3 DNA reads as TGCAGTGCTAGATCACCGGGACAGGCATACAATGAGCAGTTCTTC.